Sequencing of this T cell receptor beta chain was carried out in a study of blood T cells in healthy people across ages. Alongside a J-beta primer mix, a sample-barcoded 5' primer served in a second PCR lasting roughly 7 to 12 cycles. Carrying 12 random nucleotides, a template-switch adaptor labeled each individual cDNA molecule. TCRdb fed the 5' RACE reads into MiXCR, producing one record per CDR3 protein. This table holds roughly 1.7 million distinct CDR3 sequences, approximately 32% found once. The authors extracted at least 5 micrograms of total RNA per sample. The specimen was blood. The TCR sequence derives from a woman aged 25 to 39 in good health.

For the CDR3, the DNA is TGTGCCAGCAGCTTAACGGGGGCGGTAAATGAGCAGTTCTTC. It yields the protein CASSLTGAVNEQFF. The V gene is TRBV7-9, the J gene TRBJ2-1; D might be TRBD1 or TRBD2, each matching 6 bases. Trimming stripped 2 bases from V and 7 bases from J, with 12 bases between. Looked up from germline, CDR1 is SEHNR and CDR2 is FQNEAQ (reference sequence). The CDR3 spans 14 residues.